These T cell receptor beta chains were read from a single sample in a study of Tregs in tolerant kidney transplant recipients. Method: immunoSEQ multiplex PCR; TCRdb's copy keeps in-frame clones and lacks some. The sample lists approximately 47,000 clones; about 92% were seen once. The sequencing used CD8+ T cells from blood (PBMCs), collected 12 months after the transplant. These receptors were collected from a human patient who received a combined kidney and bone marrow transplant. Certain T cells may be donor cells from the graft. CDR3s include the opening cysteine and the closing phenylalanine or tryptophan. D genes are given only for firm matches. Clone size, where shown, is once, few, many, or a class for clones that have expanded.

d_gene,j_gene,v_gene,abundance,CDR3aa,CDR3nt
.,TRBJ1-5,TRBV21-1,.,CASRPWGDRGLNQPQHF,TGTGCCAGCCGACCCTGGGGGGACAGGGGTCTTAATCAGCCCCAGCATTTT
TRBD1,TRBJ2-1,TRBV18,.,CASSPDRGPYNEQFF,TGTGCCAGCTCACCAGACAGGGGACCCTACAATGAGCAGTTCTTC
TRBD1,TRBJ1-2,TRBV19,.,CASSIGTGGFGYTF,TGTGCCAGTAGTATCGGGACAGGGGGCTTTGGCTACACCTTC
.,TRBJ2-7,TRBV27,few,CASKREGANYEQYF,TGTGCCAGCAAACGGGAGGGGGCGAACTACGAGCAGTACTTC
.,TRBJ1-2,TRBV18,.,CASSPNRGAREYGYTF,TGTGCCAGCTCACCGAATCGGGGGGCGCGAGAATATGGCTACACCTTC
.,TRBJ1-5,TRBV6-1,.,CASSLTPNYQPQHF,TGTGCCAGCAGCTTGACACCTAATTATCAGCCCCAGCATTTT
.,TRBJ1-1,TRBV4-2,.,CASSPRGTWYTEAFF,TGTGCCAGCAGCCCTCGGGGGACCTGGTACACTGAAGCTTTCTTT
TRBD1,TRBJ1-6,TRBV4-1,.,CASSLGQSGSPLHF,TGCGCCAGCAGCCTGGGACAGTCCGGTTCACCCCTCCACTTT
.,TRBJ2-5,TRBV14,.,CASSQDRGGTQYF,TGTGCCAGCAGCCAAGATAGGGGGGGGACCCAGTACTTC
.,TRBJ2-3,TRBV6-1,.,CASSEYGGGATDTQYF,TGTGCCAGCAGTGAATATGGCGGAGGGGCCACAGATACGCAGTATTTT
.,TRBJ2-3,TRBV9,once,CASSGGDNTDTQYF,TGTGCCAGCAGCGGGGGGGATAACACAGATACGCAGTATTTT
TRBD1,TRBJ2-7,TRBV5-4,.,CASTPDRGLYEQYF,TGTGCCAGCACCCCGGACAGGGGGCTATACGAGCAGTACTTC